The source of this T cell receptor beta chain is a study of cytomegalovirus exposure and HLA in healthy donors. Overall study findings and caveats: V segments that were indistinguishable, TRBV6-2 and TRBV6-3 among them, were omitted from analysis. Per published reports, the classifier diagnosed cytomegalovirus status with high specificity and sensitivity. The study found most TCR sequences rare, yet found some public TCRs in many donors.

On this clone: Its specificity is not known.

Primers for the PCR totalled 60 Vbeta and 13 Jbeta. Assay used: immunoSEQ multiplex PCR; TCRdb lists only in-frame clones, some missing. Among more than 140,000 clones listed, over 60% were seen once. The CDR3 is 14 amino acids. V shed 9 bases and J shed 6 bases, with 17 bases lying between them. Germline V gene data show CDR1 as MDHEN and CDR2 as SYDVKM. This receptor was obtained from a woman aged 30 to 39 in good health and CMV-seropositive. Material: PBMCs. The chain combines TRBV28 with TRBJ2-2; a weak D match, TRBD1 (6 bases). The CDR3 here is CASRTVGKAGELFF. The CDR3 region has the DNA TGTGCCAGTAGGACAGTGGGGAAAGCCGGGGAGCTGTTTTTT.